Listed below are T cell receptor beta chains from one sample, sequenced in a study of molecular identifiers for immune sequencing clone quantification. TCRdb analysed the PCR reads with MiXCR anew, one entry per CDR3 protein. The sample lists hundreds of thousands of distinct CDR3 sequences, roughly 24% seen once, with around 0.7% in the top ten. Sequenced material: naive CD8+ T cells from blood, with Jurkat cell RNA spiked in. The receptors were sampled from a human donor in good health. Some libraries in this study had Jurkat cell RNA spiked in. CDR3s include the opening cysteine and the closing phenylalanine or tryptophan. The order of the fields is clone size, V gene, D gene, J gene, CDR3 DNA, CDR3 protein. A D gene is named only where the DNA matches it firmly. Size is stated for part of the rows, as once, few or many counts, or as a class when the clone is expanded.

few	TRBV27	TRBD1	TRBJ2-7	TGTGCCAGCAGTGCAGGGGACAGGGTCTACGAGCAGTACTTC	CASSAGDRVYEQYF
many	TRBV6-1	.	TRBJ2-6	TGTGCCAGCAGTTCACTTTCGGGGGCCAACGTCCTGACTTTC	CASSSLSGANVLTF
few	TRBV30	.	TRBJ2-3	TGTGCCTGGAGAAGGGGGAGCTCTAGCACAGATACGCAGTATTTT	CAWRRGSSSTDTQYF
few	TRBV11-2	.	TRBJ2-1	TGTGCCAGCAGCCCCCCGCTAGAGGATGAGCAGTTCTTC	CASSPPLEDEQFF
.	TRBV29-1	.	TRBJ1-1	TGCAGCGTTGCGGCCTTAGGCACCCCGAACCCTGAAGCTTTCTTT	CSVAALGTPNPEAFF
.	TRBV7-2	TRBD1	TRBJ2-7	TGTGCCAGCAGCTTGCTTGGGACAGGGGGTTACGAGCAATACTTC	CASSLLGTGGYEQYF
.	TRBV6-2/TRBV6-3	.	TRBJ2-7	TGTGCCAGCAGTAGCTCCTACGAGCAGTCCTTC	CASSSSYEQSF
few	TRBV19	.	TRBJ2-1	TGTGCCAGTAGTCTAATCCGGGGTGAGCAGTTCTTC	CASSLIRGEQFF
.	TRBV7-9	.	TRBJ1-1	TGTGCCAGCAGCTTAGGCCAGGGGATTAACACTGAAGCTTTCTTT	CASSLGQGINTEAFF
.	TRBV2	.	TRBJ2-7	TGTGCCATTTCAAGCCGGGAAATGGGGGCCTACGAGCAGTACTTC	CAISSREMGAYEQYF
many	TRBV12-3/TRBV12-4	.	TRBJ2-5	TGTGCCAGCAGCCACAGCGGGCAAGAGACCCAGTACTTC	CASSHSGQETQYF
many	TRBV6-5	.	TRBJ2-2	TGTGCCAGCAGTACCCCCGGGACCGGGGAGCTGTTTTTT	CASSTPGTGELFF
few	TRBV19	TRBD1	TRBJ2-7	TGTGCCAGTAGTATAGCCCGGACAGGGATCAACGAGCAGTACTTC	CASSIARTGINEQYF
.	TRBV10-2	.	TRBJ1-1	TGCGCCAGCAAGCCGGATCTCGGGGGATCTGGAGCTTTCTTT	CASKPDLGGSGAFF
few	TRBV4-2	TRBD1	TRBJ2-7	TGTGCCAGCCGGGACAGGAGCTCCTACGAGCAGTACTTC	CASRDRSSYEQYF
.	TRBV19	.	TRBJ1-5	TGTGCCAGTAGTACGGGCCTGAGAAGCAATCAGCCCCAGCATTTT	CASSTGLRSNQPQHF